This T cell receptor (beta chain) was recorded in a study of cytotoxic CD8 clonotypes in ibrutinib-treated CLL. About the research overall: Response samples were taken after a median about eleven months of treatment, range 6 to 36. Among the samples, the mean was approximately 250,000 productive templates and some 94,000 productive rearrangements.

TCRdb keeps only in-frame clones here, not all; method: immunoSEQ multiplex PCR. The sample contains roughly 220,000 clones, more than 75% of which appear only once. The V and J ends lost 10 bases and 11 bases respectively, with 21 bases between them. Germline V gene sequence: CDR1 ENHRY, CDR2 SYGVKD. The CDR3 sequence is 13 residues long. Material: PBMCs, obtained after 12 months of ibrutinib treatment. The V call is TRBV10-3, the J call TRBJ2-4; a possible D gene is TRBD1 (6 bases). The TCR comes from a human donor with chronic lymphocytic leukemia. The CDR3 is CATEQGPSTFQYF. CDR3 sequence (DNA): TGTGCCACCGAACAGGGCCCATCTACTTTTCAGTACTTC.